The sequence of this T cell receptor beta chain was determined in a study of blood T cell repertoires in COVID-19. Turning to the study itself: Specimens from acute and convalescent COVID-19 originated in the United States, Italy and Spain.

The Seattle patients joined while their infection was active and were tracked longitudinally afterward. Clones were read by immunoSEQ multiplex PCR, and TCRdb kept only the in-frame ones, dropping some. The sample carries over 200,000 clones, more than 85% recorded once. The CDR3 consists of 16 residues. Trimming pared 6 bases from V and 0 bases from J, leaving 14 bases between. From germline, CDR1 is SNHLY and CDR2 FYNNEI. This TCR came from a person aged 18 to 30 with COVID-19, enrolled during active disease. V and J are TRBV2 and TRBJ2-2; the D gene is possibly TRBD1 (6 bases). Sequenced material: peripheral blood. This chain's CDR3 is CASRTGTNPNTGELFF. In nucleotides, the CDR3 is TGTGCCAGCAGAACCGGGACAAACCCGAACACCGGGGAGCTGTTTTTT.